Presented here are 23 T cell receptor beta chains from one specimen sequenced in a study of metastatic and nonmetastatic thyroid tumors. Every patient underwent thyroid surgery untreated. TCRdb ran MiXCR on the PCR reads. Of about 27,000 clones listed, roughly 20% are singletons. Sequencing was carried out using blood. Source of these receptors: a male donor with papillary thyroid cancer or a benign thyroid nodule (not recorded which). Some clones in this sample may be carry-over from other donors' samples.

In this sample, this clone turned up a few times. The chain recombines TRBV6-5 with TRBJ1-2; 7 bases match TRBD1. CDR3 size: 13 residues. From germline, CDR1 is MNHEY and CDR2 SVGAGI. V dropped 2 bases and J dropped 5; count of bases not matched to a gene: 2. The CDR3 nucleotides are TGTGCCAGCAGTTACGGCAGGGGGTATGGCTACACCTTC. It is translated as CASSYGRGYGYTF.

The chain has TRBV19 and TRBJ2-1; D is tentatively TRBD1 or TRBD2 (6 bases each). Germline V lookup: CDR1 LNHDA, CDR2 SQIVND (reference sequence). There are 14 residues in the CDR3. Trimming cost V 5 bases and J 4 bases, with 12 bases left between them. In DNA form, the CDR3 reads TGTGCCAGTAGTGGGGGGCCCCTTTACAATGAGCAGTTCTTC. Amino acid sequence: CASSGGPLYNEQFF.

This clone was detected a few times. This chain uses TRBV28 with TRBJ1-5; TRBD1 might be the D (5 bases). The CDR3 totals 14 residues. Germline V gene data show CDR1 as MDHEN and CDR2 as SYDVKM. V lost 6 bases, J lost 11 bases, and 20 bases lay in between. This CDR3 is CASRPQTGGGTQHF. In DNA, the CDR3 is TGTGCCAGCAGGCCACAGACTGGGGGTGGGACCCAGCATTTT.

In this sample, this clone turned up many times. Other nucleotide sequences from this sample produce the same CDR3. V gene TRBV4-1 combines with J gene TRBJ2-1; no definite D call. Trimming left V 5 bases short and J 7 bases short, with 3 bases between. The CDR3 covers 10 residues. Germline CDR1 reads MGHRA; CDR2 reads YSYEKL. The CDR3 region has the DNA TGCGCCAGCAGCGATAATGAGCAGTTCTTC. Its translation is CASSDNEQFF.

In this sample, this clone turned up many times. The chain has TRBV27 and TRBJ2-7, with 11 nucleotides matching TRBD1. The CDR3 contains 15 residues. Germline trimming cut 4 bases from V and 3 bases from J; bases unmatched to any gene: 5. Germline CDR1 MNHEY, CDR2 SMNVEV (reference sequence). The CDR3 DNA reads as TGTGCCAGCAGTTCGCCCGGGACAGGGGGCTACGAGCAGTACTTC. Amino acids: CASSSPGTGGYEQYF.

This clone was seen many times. CDR3 DNA: TGCGCCAGCAGTGAGTTTCGGGAGGCCCCCAATGAGCAGTTCTTC. Translating gives CASSEFREAPNEQFF. The rearrangement joins TRBV10-1 to TRBJ2-1, with 7 bases that match TRBD2. CDR3 length: 15 residues. V shed 1 base and J 6 bases; nucleotides not matched to a gene: 6. Germline V gene sequence: CDR1 WNHNN, CDR2 SYGVQD (reference sequence).

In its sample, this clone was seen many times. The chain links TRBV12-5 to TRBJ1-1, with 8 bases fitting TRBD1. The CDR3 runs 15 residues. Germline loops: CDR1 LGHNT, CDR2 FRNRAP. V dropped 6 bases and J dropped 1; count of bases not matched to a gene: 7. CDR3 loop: CASGGGDRPNTEAFF. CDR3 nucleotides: TGTGCTAGTGGGGGCGGGGACAGGCCGAACACTGAAGCTTTCTTT.

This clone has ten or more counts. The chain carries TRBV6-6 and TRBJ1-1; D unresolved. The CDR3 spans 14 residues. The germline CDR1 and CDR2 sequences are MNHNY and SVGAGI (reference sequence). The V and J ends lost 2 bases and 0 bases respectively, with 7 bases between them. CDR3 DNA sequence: TGTGCCAGCAGTTACAATAGGGTGAACACTGAAGCTTTCTTT. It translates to CASSYNRVNTEAFF.

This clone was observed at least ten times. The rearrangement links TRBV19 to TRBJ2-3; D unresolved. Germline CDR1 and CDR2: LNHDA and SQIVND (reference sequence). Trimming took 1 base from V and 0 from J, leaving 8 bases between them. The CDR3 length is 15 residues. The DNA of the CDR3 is TGTGCCAGTAGTATAGGAGACACTAGCACAGATACGCAGTATTTT. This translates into CASSIGDTSTDTQYF.

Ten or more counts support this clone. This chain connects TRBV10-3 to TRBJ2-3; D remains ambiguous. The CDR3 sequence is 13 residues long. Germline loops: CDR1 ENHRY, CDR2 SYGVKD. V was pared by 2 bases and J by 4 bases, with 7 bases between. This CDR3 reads CAISENFADTQYF. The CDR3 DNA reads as TGTGCCATCAGTGAGAACTTCGCAGATACGCAGTATTTT.

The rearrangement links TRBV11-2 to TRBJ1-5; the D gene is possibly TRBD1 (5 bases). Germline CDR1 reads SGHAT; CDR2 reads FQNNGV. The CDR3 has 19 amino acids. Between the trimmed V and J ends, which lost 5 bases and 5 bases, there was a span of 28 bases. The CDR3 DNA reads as TGTGCCAGCAGCACCCACGGGGGGGTCGTAGAGCTGGGGCATCAGCCCCAGCATTTT. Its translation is CASSTHGGVVELGHQPQHF.

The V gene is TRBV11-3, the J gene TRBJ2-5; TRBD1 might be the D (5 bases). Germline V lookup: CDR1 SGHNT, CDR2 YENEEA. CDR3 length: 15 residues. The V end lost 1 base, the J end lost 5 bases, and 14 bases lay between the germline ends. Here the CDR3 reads CASSLGVGAGETQYF. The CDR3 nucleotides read TGTGCCAGCAGCTTAGGCGTTGGGGCCGGGGAGACCCAGTACTTC.

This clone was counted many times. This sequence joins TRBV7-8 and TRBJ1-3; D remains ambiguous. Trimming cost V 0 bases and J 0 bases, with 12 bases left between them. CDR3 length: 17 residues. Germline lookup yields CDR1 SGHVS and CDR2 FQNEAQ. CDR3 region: CASSLAFSGSSGNTIYF. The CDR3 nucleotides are TGTGCCAGCAGCTTAGCGTTTTCGGGCAGCTCTGGAAACACCATATATTTT.

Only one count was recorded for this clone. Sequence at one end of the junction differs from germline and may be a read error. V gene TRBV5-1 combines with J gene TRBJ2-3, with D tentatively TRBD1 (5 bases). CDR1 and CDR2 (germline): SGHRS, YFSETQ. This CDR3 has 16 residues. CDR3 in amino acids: CASSFSTASNTDPQYF. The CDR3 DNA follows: TGCGCCAGCAGCTTTTCGACAGCGTCGAACACAGATCCGCAGTATTTT.

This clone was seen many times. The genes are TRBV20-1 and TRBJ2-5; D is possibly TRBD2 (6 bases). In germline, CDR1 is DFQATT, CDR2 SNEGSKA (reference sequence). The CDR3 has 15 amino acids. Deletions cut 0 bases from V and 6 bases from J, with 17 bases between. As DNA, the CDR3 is TGCAGTGCTAGAGATCCTCGGGGGTCATTGAAGACCCAGTACTTC. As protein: CSARDPRGSLKTQYF.

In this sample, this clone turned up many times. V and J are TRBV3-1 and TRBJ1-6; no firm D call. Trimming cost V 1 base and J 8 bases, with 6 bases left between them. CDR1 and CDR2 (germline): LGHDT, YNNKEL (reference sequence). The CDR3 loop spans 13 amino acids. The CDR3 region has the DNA TGTGCCAGCAGCCAAGGGGGAGATTCACCCCTCCACTTT. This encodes CASSQGGDSPLHF. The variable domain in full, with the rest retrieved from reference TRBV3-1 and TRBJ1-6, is DTAVSQTPKYLVTQMGNDKSIKCEQNLGHDTMYWYKQDSKKFLKIMFSYNNKELIINETVPNRFSPKSPDKAHLNLHINSLELGDSAVYFCASSQGGDSPLHFGNGTRLTVT.

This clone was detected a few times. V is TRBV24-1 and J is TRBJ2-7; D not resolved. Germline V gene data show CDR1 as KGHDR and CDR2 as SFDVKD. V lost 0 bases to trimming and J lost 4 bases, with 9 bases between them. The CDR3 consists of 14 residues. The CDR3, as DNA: TGTGCCACCAGTGATTTGGATTCTTGTTACGAGCAGTACTTC. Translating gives CATSDLDSCYEQYF.

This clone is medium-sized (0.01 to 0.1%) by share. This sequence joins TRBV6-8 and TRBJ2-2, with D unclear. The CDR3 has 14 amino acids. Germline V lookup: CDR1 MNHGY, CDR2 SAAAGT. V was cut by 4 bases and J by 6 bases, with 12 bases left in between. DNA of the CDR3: TGTGCCAGCAGTTTTGAGGCAGACCCCGGGGAGCTGTTTTTT. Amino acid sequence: CASSFEADPGELFF.

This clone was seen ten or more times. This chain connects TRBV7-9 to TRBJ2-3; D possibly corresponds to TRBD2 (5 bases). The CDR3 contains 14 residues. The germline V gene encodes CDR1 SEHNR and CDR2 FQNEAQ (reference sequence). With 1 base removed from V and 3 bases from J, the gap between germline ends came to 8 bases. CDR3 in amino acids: CASSLGGKTDTQYF. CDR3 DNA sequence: TGTGCCAGCAGCTTAGGAGGGAAGACAGATACGCAGTATTTT.

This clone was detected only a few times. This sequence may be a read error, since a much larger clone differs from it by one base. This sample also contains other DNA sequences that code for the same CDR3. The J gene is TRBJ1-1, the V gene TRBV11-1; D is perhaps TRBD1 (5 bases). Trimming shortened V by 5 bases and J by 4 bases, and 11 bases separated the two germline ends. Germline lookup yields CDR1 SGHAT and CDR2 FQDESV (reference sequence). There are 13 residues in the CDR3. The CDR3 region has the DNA TGTGCCAGCAGCCTAGGGGCGAGCACTGAAGCTTTCTTT. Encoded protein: CASSLGASTEAFF.

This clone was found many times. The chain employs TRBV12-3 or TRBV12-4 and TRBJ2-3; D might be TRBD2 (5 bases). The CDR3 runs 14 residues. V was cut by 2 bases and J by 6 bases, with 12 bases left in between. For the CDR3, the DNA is TGTGCCAGCAGTTTATCTCGGGGTTGGGATACGCAGTATTTT. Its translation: CASSLSRGWDTQYF.

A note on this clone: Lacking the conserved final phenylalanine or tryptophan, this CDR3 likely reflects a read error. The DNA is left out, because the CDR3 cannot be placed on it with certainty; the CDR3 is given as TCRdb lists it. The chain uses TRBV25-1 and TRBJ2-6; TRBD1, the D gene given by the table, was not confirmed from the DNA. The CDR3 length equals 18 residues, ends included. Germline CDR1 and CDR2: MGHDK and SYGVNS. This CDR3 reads CASSGGRGPNSGANVMTL.

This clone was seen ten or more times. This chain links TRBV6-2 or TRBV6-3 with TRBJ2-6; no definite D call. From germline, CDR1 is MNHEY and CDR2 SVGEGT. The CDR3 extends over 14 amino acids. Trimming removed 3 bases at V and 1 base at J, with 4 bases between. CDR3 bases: TGTGCCAGCAGTTATGGTTCTGGGGCCAACGTCCTGACTTTC. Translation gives CASSYGSGANVLTF.